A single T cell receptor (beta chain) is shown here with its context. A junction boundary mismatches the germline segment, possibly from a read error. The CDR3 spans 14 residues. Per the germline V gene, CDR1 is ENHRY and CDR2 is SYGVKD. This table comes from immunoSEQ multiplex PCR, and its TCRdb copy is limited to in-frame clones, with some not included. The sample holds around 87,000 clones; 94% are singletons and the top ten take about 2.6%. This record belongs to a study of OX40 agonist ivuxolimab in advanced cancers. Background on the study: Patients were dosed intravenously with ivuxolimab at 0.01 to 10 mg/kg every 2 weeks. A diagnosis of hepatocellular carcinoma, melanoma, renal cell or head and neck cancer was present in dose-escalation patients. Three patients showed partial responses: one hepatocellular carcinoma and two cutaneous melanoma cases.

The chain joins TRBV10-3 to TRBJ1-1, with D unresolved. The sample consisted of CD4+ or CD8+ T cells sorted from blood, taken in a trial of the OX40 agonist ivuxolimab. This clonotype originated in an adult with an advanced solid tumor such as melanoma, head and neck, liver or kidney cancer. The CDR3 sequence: CASSDPGLNTEAFF. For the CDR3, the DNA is TGCGCCAGCAGTGATCCGGGATTGAACACTGAAGCTTTCTTT.